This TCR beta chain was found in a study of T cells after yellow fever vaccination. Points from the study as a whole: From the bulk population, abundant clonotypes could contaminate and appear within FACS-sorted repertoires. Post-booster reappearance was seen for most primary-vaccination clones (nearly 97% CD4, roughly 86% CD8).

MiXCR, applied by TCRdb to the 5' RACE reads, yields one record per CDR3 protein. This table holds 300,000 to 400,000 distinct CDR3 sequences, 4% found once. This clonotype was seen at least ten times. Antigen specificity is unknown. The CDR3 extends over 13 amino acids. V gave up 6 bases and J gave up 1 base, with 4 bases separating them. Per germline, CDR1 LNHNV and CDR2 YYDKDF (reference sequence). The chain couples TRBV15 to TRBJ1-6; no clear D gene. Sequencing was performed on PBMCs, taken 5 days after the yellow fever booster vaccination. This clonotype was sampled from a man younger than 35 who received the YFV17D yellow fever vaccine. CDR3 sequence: CATRRSYNSPLHF. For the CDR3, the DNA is TGTGCCACCAGGCGATCCTATAATTCACCCCTCCACTTT.